The clone carrying this T cell receptor beta chain was seen only a few times. The antigen remains undetermined. Trimming pared 1 base from V and 0 bases from J, leaving 9 bases between. Germline V gene lookup returns CDR1 DFQATT and CDR2 SNEGSKA (reference sequence). The CDR3 runs 14 residues. The sample belongs to a study of response to subunit inactivated influenza vaccine. TCRdb reprocessed the RT-PCR reads with MiXCR, giving one entry per CDR3 protein. The sample consists of 700,000 to 800,000 distinct CDR3 sequences, roughly 18% of them appearing once. Regarding the study as a whole: It was suggested by the authors that few new T cells are recruited by each seasonal influenza vaccination.

This sequence was found in a middle-aged man who received an inactivated influenza vaccine. The gene calls are TRBV20-1 and TRBJ1-1, with D uncertain. The specimen comprised PBMCs from blood, sampled 4 to 6 days after vaccination. The CDR3 sequence is CSARAQLMNTEAFF. DNA for the CDR3: TGCAGTGCTAGAGCTCAACTTATGAACACTGAAGCTTTCTTT.